The rows below give T cell receptor beta chains drawn from one sample of a study of cytomegalovirus exposure and HLA in healthy donors. The repertoire was sequenced with immunoSEQ multiplex PCR; TCRdb's copy has only in-frame clones and lacks some. The sample includes about 190,000 clones, roughly four fifths of them seen just once. The specimen was PBMCs. Source of these receptors: a woman in her 30s in good health and CMV-seropositive. Each CDR3 is given without its conserved first and last residue. The order of the fields is V gene, CDR3 protein.

>TRBV7-9
ASSPDRGFSPLH
>TRBV5-1
ASSFGGAGQETQY
>TRBV5-8
ASSSGIKVAVEETQY
>TRBV19
ASSLQGGNEQF
>TRBV4-1
ASSLVSDSEAF
>TRBV5-6
ASKLGGGGRGDTQY
>TRBV27
ASSLSGVYEQY
>TRBV6-6
ASSYTGPTEAF
>TRBV7-9
ASSFEPTGSYNEQF
>TRBV6-5
ASSYSRHGSSEGYT